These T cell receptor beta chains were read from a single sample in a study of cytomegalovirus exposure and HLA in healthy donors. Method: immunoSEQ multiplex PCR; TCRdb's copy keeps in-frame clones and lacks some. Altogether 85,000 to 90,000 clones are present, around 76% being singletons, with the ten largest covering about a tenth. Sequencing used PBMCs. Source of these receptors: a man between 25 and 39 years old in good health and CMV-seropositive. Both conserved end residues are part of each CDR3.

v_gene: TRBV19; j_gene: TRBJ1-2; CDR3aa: CASSITPPYGYTF
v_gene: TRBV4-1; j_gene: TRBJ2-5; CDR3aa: CASSLYRDTLEQYF
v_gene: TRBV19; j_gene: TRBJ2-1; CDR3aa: CASSAGQPGRDEQFF
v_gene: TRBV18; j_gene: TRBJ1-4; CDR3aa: CASSPQGRANEKLFF
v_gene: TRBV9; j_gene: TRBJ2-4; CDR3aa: CASSVGDGLNIQYF
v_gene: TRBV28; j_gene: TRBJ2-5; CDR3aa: CASSLTSGGQETQYF
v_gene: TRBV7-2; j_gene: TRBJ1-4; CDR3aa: CASSLAPSGVGEKLFF
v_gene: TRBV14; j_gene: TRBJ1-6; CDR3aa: CASSQGGYSPLHF
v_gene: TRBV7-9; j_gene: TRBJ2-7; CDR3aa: CASSPTPGQGYEQYF
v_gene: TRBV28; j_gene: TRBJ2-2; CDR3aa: CASSLASGSWLFF
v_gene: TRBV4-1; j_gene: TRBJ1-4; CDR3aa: CASSRLRRSNTNEKLFF
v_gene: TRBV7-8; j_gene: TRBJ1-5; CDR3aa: CASSYASLDSRPQHF
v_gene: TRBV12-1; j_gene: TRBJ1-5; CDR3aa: CASSPFRDRVVQPQHF
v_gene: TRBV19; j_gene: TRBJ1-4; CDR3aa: CASRTGGTNEKLFF
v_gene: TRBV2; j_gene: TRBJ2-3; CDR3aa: CASSERGLAGTTDTQYF
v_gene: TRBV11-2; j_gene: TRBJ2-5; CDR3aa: CASSLAPGQQETQYF
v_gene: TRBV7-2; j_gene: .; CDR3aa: CASSLRLGGDLYEQYF
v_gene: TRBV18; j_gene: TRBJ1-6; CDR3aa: CASLPDRAGNSPLHF
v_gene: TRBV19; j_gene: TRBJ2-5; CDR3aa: CASSMGACDRVETQYF
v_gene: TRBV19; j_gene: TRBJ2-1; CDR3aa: CASSIGLAVENEQFF
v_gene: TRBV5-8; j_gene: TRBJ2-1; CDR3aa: CASSFYRGGDNEQFF
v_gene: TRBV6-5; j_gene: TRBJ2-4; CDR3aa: CASSSIAGGPAIQYF
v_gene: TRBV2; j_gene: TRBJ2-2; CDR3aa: CASITDSTGELFF
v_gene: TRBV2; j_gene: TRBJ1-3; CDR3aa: CASRGPRVGGNTIYF